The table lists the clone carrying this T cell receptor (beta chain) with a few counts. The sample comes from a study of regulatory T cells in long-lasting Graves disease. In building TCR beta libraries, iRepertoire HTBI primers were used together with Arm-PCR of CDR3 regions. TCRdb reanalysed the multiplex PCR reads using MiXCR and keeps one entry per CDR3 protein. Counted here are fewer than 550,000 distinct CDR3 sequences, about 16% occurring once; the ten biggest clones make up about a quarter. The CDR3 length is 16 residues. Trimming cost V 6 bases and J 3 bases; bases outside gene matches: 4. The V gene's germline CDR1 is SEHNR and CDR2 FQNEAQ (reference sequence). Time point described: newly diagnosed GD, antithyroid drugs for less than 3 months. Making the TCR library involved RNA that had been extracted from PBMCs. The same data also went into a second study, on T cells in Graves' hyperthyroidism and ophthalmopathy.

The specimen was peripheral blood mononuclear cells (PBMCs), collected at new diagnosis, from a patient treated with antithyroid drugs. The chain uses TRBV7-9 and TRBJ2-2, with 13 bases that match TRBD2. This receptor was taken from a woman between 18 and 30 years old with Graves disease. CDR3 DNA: TGTGCCAGCAGTACGGGACTAGCGGGATACACCGGGGAGCTGTTTTTT. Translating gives CASSTGLAGYTGELFF.